The clone carrying this T cell receptor beta chain was recorded at least ten times. Its specificity is unknown. The CDR3 runs to 13 residues. Trimming removed 3 bases at V and 2 bases at J, with 6 bases between. The germline V gene encodes CDR1 SEHNR and CDR2 FQNEAQ (reference sequence). The data belong to a study of response to subunit inactivated influenza vaccine. Via MiXCR, TCRdb re-called the RT-PCR reads, giving one row per CDR3 protein. The sample carries hundreds of thousands of distinct CDR3 sequences, approximately 7.1% recorded once. Findings and caveats of the study: The authors suggested that every seasonal influenza vaccination recruits few new T cells.

The TCR sequence derives from a man between 50 and 75 years old who received an inactivated influenza vaccine. This chain connects TRBV7-9 to TRBJ2-3, with D unclear. The sequences come from PBMCs from blood, collected less than 30 months after vaccination. In DNA, the CDR3 is TGTGCCAGCAGCTTTCTCGACACAGATACGCAGTATTTT. Its translation: CASSFLDTDTQYF.